This TCR beta chain was captured in a study of CD8+ T cells in alopecia areata (dated by TCRdb to between 2018 and 2020). For the wider study: Treated patients were enrolled in an open-label pilot trial of oral tofacitinib at 5 to 10 mg twice daily for moderate-to-severe alopecia areata. Patients stayed on tofacitinib for 6 to 18 months and then had 6 months of follow-up off drug so that delayed response and recurrence could be assessed. In both human patients and the C3H/HeJ mouse model, the study applied high-throughput TCRbeta sequencing to look at T cell clonal expansion in alopecia areata. In humans, TCRbeta sequencing was performed on scalp tissue and on sorted CD4+ and CD8+ peripheral blood T cells from healthy controls and from patients with patchy or totalis/universalis alopecia areata. Tofacitinib-treated patients had biopsies at baseline and at 4 and 24 weeks of treatment, with a later scalp biopsy in several patients. Clonality in the scalp was compared among normal scalp (n=4), patchy alopecia areata scalp (n=8), and alopecia totalis/universalis scalp (n=8). RNA came from the PAXgene miRNA kit for fixed scalp, the miRNeasy kit for PBMCs, and the RNeasy kit for mouse skin. TCRbeta CDR3 regions were amplified by immunoSEQ multiplex PCR using 35 Vbeta forward and 13 Jbeta reverse primers.

Notes on this clone: There is no known antigen for this receptor. No base-level quality is on record; no much larger clone is a single base apart.

After removal of 3 bases from V and 5 bases from J, the junction retains 2 bases not matched to a gene. Taken from cysteine to phenylalanine, the CDR3 has 13 residues. Only the CDR3 part of the read is kept: 39 bases, read in frame from the first base. CDR1 and CDR2, per the germline V gene, are SGHAT and FQNNGV. The time point label of this sample denotes: baseline before oral tofacitinib. Lesional scalp punch biopsies and peripheral blood were obtained from alopecia areata patients. PBMCs were separated by density centrifugation and stained for CD3, CD4 and CD8, after which CD4+ and CD8+ T cells were sorted on a FACSAria. What the research found in general, with its limitations: Higher clonality and more expanded CD8+ clones were observed in lesional scalp than in normal scalp, particularly in alopecia totalis/universalis, a finding suggestive of antigenic drive. Unlike mouse skin, which is dominated by gammadelta T cells, normal human skin has resident alphabeta T cells that are also sequenced, and this complicates analysis of the scalp TCR repertoire. TCR sequences shared between patients were less clear than in mice, possibly partly because of HLA diversity in the patient population.

To prepare the library, the immunoSEQ multiplex PCR assay was applied. RNA was extracted from all samples and reverse transcribed into cDNA, which served as template for TCR sequencing. SuperScript III was used for first-strand cDNA synthesis, primed with a 2:1 mix of oligo-dT and random hexamers. A synthetic immune receptor repertoire was used to assess amplification bias, and residual bias was removed computationally. Per the authors' processing: After raw reads were preprocessed to remove errors, the CDR3 was defined following IMGT conventions as running from the conserved cysteine to phenylalanine. Clonality was computed by normalizing Shannon entropy by log2 of the number of productive unique TCRs and subtracting the result from 1. CD4 or CD8 identity of scalp clones was inferred by cross-referencing scalp TCRbeta sequences with sorted blood CD4 and CD8 repertoires. As stored in TCRdb, this immuneACCESS dataset retains in-frame rearrangements with V and J assigned. A fraction of the clones does not appear; measured against another copy, unresolved V genes explain less than half of the discrepancy, and the remainder lacks a known reason. D and trimming come from the DNA, and the V and J calls and clone size come from that table. The sample table contains some 150,000 clones; only one count was recorded for approximately 53% of them. The ten most abundant clones make up approximately 19% of the sample.

This chain is built from TRBV11-2 and TRBJ2-7; TRBD1 fits 9 bases in the junction. Sample: CD8+ T cells sorted from blood, taken at week 0. The receptor comes from a human donor with alopecia areata. The nucleotide sequence reads TGTGCCAGCAGCTTGGGACAGGGCCACGAGCAGTACTTC. Its protein is CASSLGQGHEQYF.